What follows describes a single TCR beta chain. Its antigen is not known. This record belongs to a study of OX40 agonist ivuxolimab in advanced cancers. The overall study: The dose-escalation group included hepatocellular carcinoma, melanoma, renal cell carcinoma and head and neck cancer.

V lost 3 bases to trimming and J lost 0 bases, with 10 bases between them. The CDR3 spans 15 residues. Per the germline V gene, CDR1 is KGHSH and CDR2 is LQKENI. Produced via immunoSEQ multiplex PCR; TCRdb's table is partial and in-frame only. The sample contains around 20,000 clones, around 79% of which appear only once. General study findings and limits: The CD4+ and CD8+ T cells in the blood had expanded clonally by week 6 at 0.1 to 3.0 mg/kg.

The sequenced sample was CD4+ or CD8+ T cells sorted from blood, obtained in a trial of the OX40 agonist ivuxolimab. The genes are TRBV18 and TRBJ2-3; the D gene could be TRBD1 or TRBD2 (5 bases each). This clonotype was sampled from an adult with an advanced solid tumor such as melanoma, head and neck, liver or kidney cancer. CDR3 protein: CASSPGTFSTDTQYF. CDR3 DNA: TGTGCCAGCTCACCCGGGACGTTTAGCACAGATACGCAGTATTTT.